This entry features one T cell receptor (beta chain) sequence. Germline values: CDR1 GTSNPN, CDR2 SVGIG (reference sequence). The ends lost 0 bases at V and 4 bases at J; junction bases unmatched: 4. This CDR3 is 15 amino acids long. This sample was taken from a study of blood T cell repertoires in COVID-19. Looking at the study overall: Sites in the United States, Italy and Spain provided acute and convalescent COVID-19 samples. Nucleic acid was either cDNA or gDNA, and it came from T cells, B-cell-depleted T cells, or PBMCs.

As processed by the authors: Amplification with reference gene primers provided the estimates of nucleated cell counts. Clones were read by immunoSEQ multiplex PCR, and TCRdb kept only the in-frame ones, dropping some. V and J calls and clone size follow that table, whereas D and trimming were derived from the DNA. Of around 150,000 clones in the sample, around 84% were seen once. V and J are TRBV30 and TRBJ2-3, with 10 bases aligning to TRBD2. Sequencing was carried out using peripheral blood. The sequence was obtained from a man aged 40-50 years with acute or convalescent COVID-19. CDR3 in amino acids: CAWSVGTSGADTQYF. CDR3 bases: TGTGCCTGGAGTGTAGGTACTAGCGGGGCAGATACGCAGTATTTT. Together with reference TRBV30 and TRBJ2-3, the CDR3 gives the full variable domain: SQTIHQWPATLVQPVGSPLSLECTVEGTSNPNLYWYRQAAGRGLQLLFYSVGIGQISSEVPQNLSASRPQDRQFILSSKKLLLSDSGFYLCAWSVGTSGADTQYFGPGTRLTVL.